Following are 8 T cell receptor beta chains from one sample sequenced in a study of OX40 agonist ivuxolimab in advanced cancers. Generated by immunoSEQ multiplex PCR, the TCRdb table keeps only in-frame clones and is missing some. The sample includes 60,000 or so clones, 84% of them seen just once. The specimen comprised CD4+ or CD8+ T cells sorted from blood, sampled in a trial of the OX40 agonist ivuxolimab. These receptors were collected from an adult with an advanced solid tumor such as melanoma, head and neck, liver or kidney cancer.

V and J are TRBV4-1 and TRBJ1-5; TRBD1 matches at 11 bases. Germline V gene sequence: CDR1 MGHRA, CDR2 YSYEKL. V lost 1 base and J lost 5; bases outside the gene matches: 1. The CDR3 contains 15 residues. The CDR3 DNA reads as TGCGCCAGCAGCCAAGGGACAGGGGGCGATCAGCCCCAGCATTTT. Translating it yields CASSQGTGGDQPQHF.

The chain uses TRBV5-4 and TRBJ1-4; possible D gene TRBD1, 6 bases. The CDR3 is made up of 15 amino acids. Looked up from germline, CDR1 is SGHNT and CDR2 is YYREEE (reference sequence). Trimming shortened V by 4 bases and J by 2 bases, and 12 bases separated the two germline ends. CDR3 sequence (DNA): TGTGCCAGCAGCCAGTTGGGGGGCACTAATGAAAAACTGTTTTTT. Amino acids: CASSQLGGTNEKLFF.

The chain links TRBV9 to TRBJ2-5; 8 bases align to TRBD1. In germline, CDR1 is SGDLS, CDR2 YYNGEE. J was trimmed by 5 bases and V by 0 bases; bases with no gene match: 9. This CDR3 region has 16 residues. This CDR3 reads CASSVGRRTGWETQYF. CDR3 nucleotide sequence: TGTGCCAGCAGCGTAGGTCGGCGGACAGGGTGGGAGACCCAGTACTTC.

The chain carries TRBV2 and TRBJ2-3, with D perhaps TRBD1 (5 bases). This CDR3 has 15 residues. The germline V and J ends were trimmed by 3 bases and 2 bases, with 12 bases remaining between them. The germline V gene has CDR1 SNHLY and CDR2 FYNNEI. The CDR3 DNA reads as TGTGCCAGCAGTGATCAACAGGATAACACAGATACGCAGTATTTT. Its translation is CASSDQQDNTDTQYF.

This clone was seen a single time. The chain couples TRBV2 to TRBJ2-1; D possibly matches TRBD1 or TRBD2 (5 bases each). Trimming took 8 bases from V and 8 from J, leaving 19 bases between them. The CDR3 runs to 14 residues. Germline CDR1 and CDR2: SNHLY and FYNNEI. The CDR3 coding sequence is TGTGCCAGCGGCCCCCAGGGACCCCGGGATGAGCAGTTCTTC. This gives the protein CASGPQGPRDEQFF.

J is TRBJ2-5 and V is TRBV7-2; maybe TRBD1 (5 bases). The germline V and J ends were trimmed by 5 bases and 0 bases, with 19 bases remaining between them. The CDR3 consists of 17 residues. Germline V gene data show CDR1 as SGHTA and CDR2 as FQGNSA. For the CDR3, the DNA is TGTGCCAGCAGCCCCAGGACAAGATTATTTTACCAAGAGACCCAGTACTTC. Translation gives CASSPRTRLFYQETQYF.

The rearrangement uses TRBV7-3 and TRBJ1-2, with TRBD1 as a possible D gene (5 bases). From germline, CDR1 is SGHTA and CDR2 FQGTGA. Between the trimmed V and J ends, which lost 3 bases and 6 bases, there was a span of 11 bases. The CDR3 consists of 13 residues. The CDR3 DNA reads TGTGCCAGCAGCTTCTCGGGGGGTAATGGCTACACCTTC. This gives the protein CASSFSGGNGYTF.

The chain couples TRBV14 to TRBJ2-3; perhaps TRBD1 as D (5 bases). Trimming left V 6 bases short and J 7 bases short, with 17 bases between. The CDR3 sequence is 14 residues long. In germline, CDR1 is SGHDN, CDR2 FVKESK. The CDR3 reads CASSPRAGQNTQYF. The CDR3 DNA reads TGTGCCAGCAGTCCCCGTGCAGGGCAGAATACGCAGTATTTT.